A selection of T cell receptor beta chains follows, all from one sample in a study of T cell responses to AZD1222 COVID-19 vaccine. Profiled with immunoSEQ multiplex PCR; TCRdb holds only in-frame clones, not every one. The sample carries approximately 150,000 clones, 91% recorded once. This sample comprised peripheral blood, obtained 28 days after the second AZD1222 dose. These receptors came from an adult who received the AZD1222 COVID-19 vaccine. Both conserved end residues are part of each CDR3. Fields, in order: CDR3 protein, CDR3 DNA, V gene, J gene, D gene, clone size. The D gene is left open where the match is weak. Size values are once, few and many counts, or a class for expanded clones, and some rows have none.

CATSDFAGRAFF	TGTGCCACCAGTGATTTCGCAGGGCGAGCTTTCTTT	TRBV24-1	TRBJ1-1	NA	once
CASSPTTRITDTQYF	TGTGCCAGCAGCCCGACCACACGGATCACAGATACGCAGTATTTT	TRBV5-4	TRBJ2-3	NA	few
CASKIEGHEKLFF	TGTGCCAGCAAAATCGAGGGGCATGAAAAACTGTTTTTT	TRBV2	TRBJ1-4	NA	NA
CASSLTGRSTEAFF	TGTGCCAGCAGCTTAACGGGGAGGAGTACTGAAGCTTTCTTT	TRBV7-3	TRBJ1-1	NA	NA
CASSFTLNTEAFF	TGTGCCAGTAGTTTCACCCTGAACACTGAAGCTTTCTTT	TRBV19	TRBJ1-1	NA	NA
CASSLGQVNTEAFF	TGTGCCAGCAGCTTAGGGCAGGTGAACACTGAAGCTTTCTTT	TRBV5-4	TRBJ1-1	NA	NA
CASSLEGGGTGELFF	TGTGCCAGCAGCTTAGAGGGCGGGGGCACCGGGGAGCTGTTTTTT	TRBV13	TRBJ2-2	TRBD2	NA
CASSFQNTEAFF	TGTGCCAGCAGCTTCCAGAACACTGAAGCTTTCTTT	TRBV7-9	TRBJ1-1	NA	NA
CAWKPGGEKLFF	TGTGCCTGGAAACCTGGGGGGGAAAAACTGTTTTTT	TRBV30	TRBJ1-4	NA	NA
CASSDRGAGLEAFF	TGCGCCAGCAGTGATAGGGGGGCGGGCCTTGAAGCTTTCTTT	TRBV10-2	TRBJ1-1	NA	NA
CASSQEWPTTLAPLHF	TGCGCCAGCAGCCAAGAGTGGCCCACAACCTTGGCACCCCTCCACTTT	TRBV4-1	TRBJ1-6	NA	NA
CASSLNGRNEQFF	TGTGCCAGCAGTTTAAATGGGAGGAATGAGCAGTTCTTC	TRBV27	TRBJ2-1	NA	NA
CASSLGTGADSPLHF	TGCGCCAGCAGCTTGGGTACAGGGGCTGATTCACCCCTCCACTTT	TRBV5-1	TRBJ1-6	TRBD1	NA
CASSQGGNIGPHGYTF	TGTGCCAGCAGCCAGGGGGGGAACATCGGTCCCCATGGCTACACCTTC	TRBV3-1/TRBV3-2	TRBJ1-2	NA	few
CASSQGTGGRTEAFF	TGTGCCAGCAGCCAAGGGACAGGGGGACGTACTGAAGCTTTCTTT	TRBV4-2	TRBJ1-1	TRBD1	few
CASSVAYEGLGANYGYTF	TGTGCCAGCAGCGTAGCCTACGAAGGGTTGGGCGCTAACTATGGCTACACCTTC	TRBV9	TRBJ1-2	NA	NA
CASSPPGENWQPQHF	TGTGCCAGCTCACCCCCCGGAGAGAACTGGCAGCCCCAGCATTTT	TRBV18	TRBJ1-5	NA	NA
CASSLGWGRDEQFF	TGTGCCAGCAGCTTAGGCTGGGGGAGGGATGAGCAGTTCTTC	TRBV11-3	TRBJ2-1	TRBD2	NA
CAWETGSGNTIYF	TGTGCCTGGGAAACAGGGTCCGGAAACACCATATATTTT	TRBV30	TRBJ1-3	NA	NA
CASSGVAAEAFF	TGTGCCAGCAGTGGGGTCGCGGCTGAAGCTTTCTTT	TRBV2	TRBJ1-1	NA	NA
CASTTANYGYTF	TGTGCCAGCACGACGGCTAACTATGGCTACACCTTC	TRBV6-5	TRBJ1-2	NA	NA
CASSLGYSYNEQFF	TGCGCCAGCAGCTTGGGGTACTCCTACAATGAGCAGTTCTTC	TRBV5-1	TRBJ2-1	NA	NA
CASTPGEGSYGYTF	TGTGCCAGCACCCCGGGTGAGGGATCCTATGGCTACACCTTC	TRBV27	TRBJ1-2	NA	once
CASSLDIYPDTQYF	TGTGCCAGCAGCTTGGATATCTACCCAGATACGCAGTATTTT	TRBV7-2	TRBJ2-3	NA	once
CASSQGGAASGTQYF	TGCGCCAGCAGCCAAGGGGGCGCGGCTTCGGGGACCCAGTACTTC	TRBV4-1	TRBJ2-5	NA	NA
CASSLDGNGYTF	TGCGCCAGCAGCTTGGACGGGAATGGCTACACCTTC	TRBV5-1	TRBJ1-2	NA	NA
CASSVVALPGTGNTIYF	TGTGCCAGCAGCGTAGTTGCCCTTCCAGGGACTGGAAACACCATATATTTT	TRBV9	TRBJ1-3	NA	NA
CASSSRQNQPQHF	TGTGCCAGCAGCTCCCGACAGAATCAGCCCCAGCATTTT	TRBV7-9	TRBJ1-5	NA	NA
CAISARLAGNTGELFF	TGTGCCATCAGTGCCCGACTAGCGGGGAACACCGGGGAGCTGTTTTTT	TRBV10-3	TRBJ2-2	TRBD2	NA